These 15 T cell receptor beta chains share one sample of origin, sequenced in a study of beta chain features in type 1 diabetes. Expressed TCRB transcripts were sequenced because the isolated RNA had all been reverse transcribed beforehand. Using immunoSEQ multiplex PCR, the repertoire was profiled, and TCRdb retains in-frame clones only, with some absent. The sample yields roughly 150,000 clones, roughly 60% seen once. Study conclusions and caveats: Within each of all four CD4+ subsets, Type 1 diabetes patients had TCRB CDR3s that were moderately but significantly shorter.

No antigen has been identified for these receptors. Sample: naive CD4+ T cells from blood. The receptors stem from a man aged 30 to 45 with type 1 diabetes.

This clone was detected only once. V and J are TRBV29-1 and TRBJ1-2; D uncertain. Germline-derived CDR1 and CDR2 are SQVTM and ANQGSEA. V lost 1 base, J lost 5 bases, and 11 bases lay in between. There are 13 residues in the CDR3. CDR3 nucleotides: TGCAGCGTTGAAGTTCCCGTGACTTATGGCTACACCTTC. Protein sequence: CSVEVPVTYGYTF.

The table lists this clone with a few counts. The CDR3: CASTPASNTGELFF. CDR3 sequence (DNA): TGTGCCAGCACCCCGGCTTCGAACACCGGGGAGCTGTTTTTT. The gene calls are TRBV6-6 and TRBJ2-2; no definite D call. Germline assignment: CDR1 MNHNY and CDR2 SVGAGI (reference sequence). The CDR3 sequence is 14 residues long. Trimming cost V 7 bases and J 0 bases, with 9 bases left between them.

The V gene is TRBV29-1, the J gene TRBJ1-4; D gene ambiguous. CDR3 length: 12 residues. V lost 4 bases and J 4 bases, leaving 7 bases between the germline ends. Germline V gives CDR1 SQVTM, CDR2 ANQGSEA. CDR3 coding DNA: TGCAGCGTTGCCAGCAATAATGAAAAACTGTTTTTT. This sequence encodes CSVASNNEKLFF.

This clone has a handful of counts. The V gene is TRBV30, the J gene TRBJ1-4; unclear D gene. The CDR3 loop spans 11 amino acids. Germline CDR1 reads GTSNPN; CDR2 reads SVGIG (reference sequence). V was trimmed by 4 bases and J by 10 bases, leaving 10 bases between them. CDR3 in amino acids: CAWTRSGKLFF. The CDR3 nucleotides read TGTGCCTGGACGAGGAGTGGAAAACTGTTTTTT.

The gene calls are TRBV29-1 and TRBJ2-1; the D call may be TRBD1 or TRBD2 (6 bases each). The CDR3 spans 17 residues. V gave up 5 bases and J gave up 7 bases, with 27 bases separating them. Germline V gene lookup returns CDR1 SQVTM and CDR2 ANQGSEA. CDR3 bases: TGCAGCGTTCCTTGGGTAGGGGGGACGCTTTTTTGGAATGAGCAGTTCTTC. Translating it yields CSVPWVGGTLFWNEQFF.

The CDR3 region is CASRRDRAYEQYF. CDR3 coding DNA: TGTGCCAGCAGGAGGGACAGGGCATACGAGCAGTACTTC. The chain has TRBV25-1 and TRBJ2-7, with 9 bases aligning to TRBD1. This CDR3 region has 13 residues. The germline gives CDR1 MGHDK, CDR2 SYGVNS. The junction had 4 bases not matched to a gene; V was cut back by 6 bases and J by 4 bases.

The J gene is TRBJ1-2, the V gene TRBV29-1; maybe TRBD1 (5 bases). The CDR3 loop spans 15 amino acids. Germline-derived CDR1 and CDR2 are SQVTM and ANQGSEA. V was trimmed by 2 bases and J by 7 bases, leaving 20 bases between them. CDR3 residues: CSVEKQGRINAGYTF. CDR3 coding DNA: TGCAGCGTTGAAAAGCAGGGAAGGATTAACGCTGGCTACACCTTC.

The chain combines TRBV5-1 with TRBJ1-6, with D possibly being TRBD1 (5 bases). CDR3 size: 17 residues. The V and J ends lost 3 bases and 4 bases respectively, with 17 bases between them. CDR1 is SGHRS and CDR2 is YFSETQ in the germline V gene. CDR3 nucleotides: TGCGCCAGCAGCTGGGACTCCTCTAGGGGATATAATTCACCCCTCCACTTT. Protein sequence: CASSWDSSRGYNSPLHF.

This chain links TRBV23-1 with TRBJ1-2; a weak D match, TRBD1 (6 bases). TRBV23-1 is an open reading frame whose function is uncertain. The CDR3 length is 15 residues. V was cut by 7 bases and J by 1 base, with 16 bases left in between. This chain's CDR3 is CASIIPRGHNYGYTF. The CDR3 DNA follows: TGCGCCAGCATCATTCCCAGGGGCCATAACTATGGCTACACCTTC.

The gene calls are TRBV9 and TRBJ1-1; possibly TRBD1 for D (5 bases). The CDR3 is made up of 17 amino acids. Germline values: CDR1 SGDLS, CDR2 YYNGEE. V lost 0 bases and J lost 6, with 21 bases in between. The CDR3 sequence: CASSVATGTPSSPEAFF. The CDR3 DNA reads TGTGCCAGCAGCGTAGCTACGGGGACCCCATCGTCCCCTGAAGCTTTCTTT.

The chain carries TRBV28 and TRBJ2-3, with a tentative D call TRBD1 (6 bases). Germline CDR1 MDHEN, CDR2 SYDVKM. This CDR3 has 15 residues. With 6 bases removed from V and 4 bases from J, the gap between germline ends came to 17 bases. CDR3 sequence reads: CASSSVQGGSDTQYF. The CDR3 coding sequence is TGTGCCAGCAGCTCAGTACAGGGTGGCTCAGATACGCAGTATTTT.

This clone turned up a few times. The CDR3 nucleotides read TGTGCCAGCAGTATCGGACATAATTCACCCCTCCACTTT. Its translation: CASSIGHNSPLHF. V gene TRBV27 combines with J gene TRBJ1-6; D not resolved. Per germline, CDR1 MNHEY and CDR2 SMNVEV (reference sequence). This CDR3 has 13 amino acids. Between the trimmed V and J ends, which lost 5 bases and 5 bases, there was a span of 7 bases.

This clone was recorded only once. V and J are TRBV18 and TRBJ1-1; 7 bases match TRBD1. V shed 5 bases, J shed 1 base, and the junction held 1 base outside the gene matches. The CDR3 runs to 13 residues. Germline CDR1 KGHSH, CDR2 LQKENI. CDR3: CASSGDRNTEAFF. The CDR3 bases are TGTGCCAGCTCAGGGGACAGGAACACTGAAGCTTTCTTT.

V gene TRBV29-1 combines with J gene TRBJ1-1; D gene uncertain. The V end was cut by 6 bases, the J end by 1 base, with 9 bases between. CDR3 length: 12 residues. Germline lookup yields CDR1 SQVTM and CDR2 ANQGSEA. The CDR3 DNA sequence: TGCAGCGTAAGACACCAGAACACTGAAGCTTTCTTT. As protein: CSVRHQNTEAFF.

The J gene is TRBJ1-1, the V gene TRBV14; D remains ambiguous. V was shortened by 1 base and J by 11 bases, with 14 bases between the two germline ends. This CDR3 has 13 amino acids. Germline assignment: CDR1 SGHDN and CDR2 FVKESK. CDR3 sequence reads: CASSQVGSLKAFF. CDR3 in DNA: TGTGCCAGCAGCCAAGTTGGTAGCCTGAAGGCTTTCTTT.